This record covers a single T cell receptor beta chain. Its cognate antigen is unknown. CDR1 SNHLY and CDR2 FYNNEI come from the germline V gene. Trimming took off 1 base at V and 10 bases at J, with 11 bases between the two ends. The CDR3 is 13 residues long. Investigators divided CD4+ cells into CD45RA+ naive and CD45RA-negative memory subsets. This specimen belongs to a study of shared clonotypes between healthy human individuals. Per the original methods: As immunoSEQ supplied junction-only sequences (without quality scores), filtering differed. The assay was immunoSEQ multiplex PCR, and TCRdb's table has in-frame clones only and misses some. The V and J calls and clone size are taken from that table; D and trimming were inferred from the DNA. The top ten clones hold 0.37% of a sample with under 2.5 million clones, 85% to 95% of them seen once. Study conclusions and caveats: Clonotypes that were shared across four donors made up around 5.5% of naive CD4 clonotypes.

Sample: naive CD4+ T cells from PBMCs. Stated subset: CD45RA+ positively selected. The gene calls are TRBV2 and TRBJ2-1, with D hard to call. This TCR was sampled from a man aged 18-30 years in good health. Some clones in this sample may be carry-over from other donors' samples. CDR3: CASSEEMGTEQFF. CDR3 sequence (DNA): TGTGCCAGCAGTGAAGAGATGGGTACAGAGCAGTTCTTC.